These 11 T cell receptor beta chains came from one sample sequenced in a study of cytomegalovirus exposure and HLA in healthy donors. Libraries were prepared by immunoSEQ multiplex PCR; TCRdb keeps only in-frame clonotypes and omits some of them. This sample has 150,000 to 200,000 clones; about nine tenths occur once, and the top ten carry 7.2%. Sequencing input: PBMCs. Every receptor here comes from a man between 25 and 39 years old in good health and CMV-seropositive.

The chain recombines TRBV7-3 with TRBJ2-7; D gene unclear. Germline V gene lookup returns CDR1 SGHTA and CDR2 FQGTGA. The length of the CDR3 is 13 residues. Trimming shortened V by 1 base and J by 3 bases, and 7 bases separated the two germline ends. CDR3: CASSLSPFYEQYF. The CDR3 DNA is TGTGCCAGCAGCTTAAGTCCCTTCTACGAGCAGTACTTC. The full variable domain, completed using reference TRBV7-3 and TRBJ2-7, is GAGVSQTPSNKVTEKGKYVELRCDPISGHTALYWYRQSLGQGPEFLIYFQGTGAADDSGLPNDRFFAVRPEGSVSTLKIQRTERGDSAVYLCASSLSPFYEQYFGPGTRLTVT.

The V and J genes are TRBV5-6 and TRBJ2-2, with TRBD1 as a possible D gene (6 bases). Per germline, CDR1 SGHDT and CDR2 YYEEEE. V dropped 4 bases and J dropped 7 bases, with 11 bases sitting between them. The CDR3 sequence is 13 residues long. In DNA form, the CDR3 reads TGTGCCAGCAGCATCAGGGGTAGCGGGGAGCTGTTTTTT. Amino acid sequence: CASSIRGSGELFF.

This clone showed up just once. The CDR3 DNA reads as TGTGCCAGCTCGGGGACTAGCGGGATAGGCAATGAGCAGTTCTTC. Protein product: CASSGTSGIGNEQFF. The genes are TRBV27 and TRBJ2-1; 13 nucleotides line up with TRBD2. CDR1 is MNHEY and CDR2 is SMNVEV in the germline V gene (reference sequence). J gave up 6 bases and V 8 bases, and 7 bases lay outside the gene matches. The CDR3 has 15 residues.

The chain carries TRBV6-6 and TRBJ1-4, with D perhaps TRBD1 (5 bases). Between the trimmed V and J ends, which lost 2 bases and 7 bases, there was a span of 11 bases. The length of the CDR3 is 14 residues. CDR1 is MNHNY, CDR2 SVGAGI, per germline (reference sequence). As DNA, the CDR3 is TGTGCCAGCAGTTACGCGGGACGGTTTGAAAAACTGTTTTTT. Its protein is CASSYAGRFEKLFF.

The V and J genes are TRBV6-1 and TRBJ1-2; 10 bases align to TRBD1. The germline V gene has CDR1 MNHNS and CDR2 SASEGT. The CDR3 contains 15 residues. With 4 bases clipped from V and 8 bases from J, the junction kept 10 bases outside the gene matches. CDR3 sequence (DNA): TGTGCCAGCAGTGTCCTCCCAGGACAGGGGGTAGGCTACACCTTC. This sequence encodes CASSVLPGQGVGYTF.

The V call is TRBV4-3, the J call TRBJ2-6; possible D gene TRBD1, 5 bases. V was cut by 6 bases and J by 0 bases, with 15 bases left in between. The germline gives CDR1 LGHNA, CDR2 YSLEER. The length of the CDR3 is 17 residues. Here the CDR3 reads CASSEQGDSSGANVLTF. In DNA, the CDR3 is TGCGCCAGCAGTGAACAAGGCGACAGCTCTGGGGCCAACGTCCTGACTTTC.

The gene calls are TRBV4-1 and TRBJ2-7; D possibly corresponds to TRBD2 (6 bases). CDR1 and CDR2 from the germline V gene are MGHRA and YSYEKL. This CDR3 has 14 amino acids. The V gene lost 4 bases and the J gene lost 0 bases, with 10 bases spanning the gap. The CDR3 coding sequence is TGCGCCAGCAGCCTAGCGGAAGACTCCTACGAGCAGTACTTC. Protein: CASSLAEDSYEQYF.

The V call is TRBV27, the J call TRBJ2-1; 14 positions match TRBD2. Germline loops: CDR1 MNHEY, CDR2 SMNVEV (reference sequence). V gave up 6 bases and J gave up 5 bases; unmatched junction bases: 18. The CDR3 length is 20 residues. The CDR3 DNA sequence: TGTGCCAGCAGCCCCCCCCCTCTTGGATTGACTAGCGGGAGGGACAATGAGCAGTTCTTC. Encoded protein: CASSPPPLGLTSGRDNEQFF.

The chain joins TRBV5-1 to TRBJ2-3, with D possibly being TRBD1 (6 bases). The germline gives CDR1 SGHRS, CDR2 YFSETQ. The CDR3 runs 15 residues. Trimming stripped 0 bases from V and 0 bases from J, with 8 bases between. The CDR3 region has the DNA TGCGCCAGCAGCTTGGTTCAGGGGAGCACAGATACGCAGTATTTT. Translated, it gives CASSLVQGSTDTQYF.

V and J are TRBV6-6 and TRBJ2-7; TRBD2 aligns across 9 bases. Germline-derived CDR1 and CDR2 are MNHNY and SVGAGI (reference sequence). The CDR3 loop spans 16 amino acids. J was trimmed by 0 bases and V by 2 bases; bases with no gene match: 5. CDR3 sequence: CASSYLRGGSSYEQYF. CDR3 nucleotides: TGTGCCAGCAGTTACCTGCGGGGGGGGAGCTCCTACGAGCAGTACTTC.

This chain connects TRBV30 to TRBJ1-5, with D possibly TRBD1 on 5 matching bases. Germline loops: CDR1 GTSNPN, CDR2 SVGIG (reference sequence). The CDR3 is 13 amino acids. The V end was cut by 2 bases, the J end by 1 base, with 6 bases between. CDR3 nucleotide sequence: TGTGCCTGGAGTAAGGGGAGCAATCAGCCCCAGCATTTT. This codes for CAWSKGSNQPQHF.